The sample holds a few counts of the clone carrying this TCR beta chain. The record originates from a study of blood T cell repertoires in COVID-19. Study at large: The cDNA or gDNA used as material had been derived from T cells, B-cell-depleted T cells, or PBMCs.

The CDR3 consists of 18 residues. Germline V gene data show CDR1 as MGHRA and CDR2 as YSYEKL. Trimming pared 1 base from V and 3 bases from J, leaving 21 bases between. Original processing notes: Reference gene primer amplification yielded estimated nucleated cell counts. Sequencing was performed with immunoSEQ multiplex PCR; in TCRdb, only in-frame clones are kept and a portion is missing. V and J calls and clone size are given by that table; D and trimming were obtained from the DNA. The sample lists some 130,000 clones; 79% were seen once. This TCR was recovered from an elderly woman with acute or convalescent COVID-19. The genes are TRBV4-1 and TRBJ1-1; a possible D gene is TRBD1 (6 bases). The sequencing sample was made of peripheral blood. The CDR3, as DNA: TGCGCCAGCAGCCAAGGAGGAGGCAGGGGTGGGTTGGACACTGAAGCTTTCTTT. Translating gives CASSQGGGRGGLDTEAFF.